Listed below are T cell receptor beta chains from one sample, sequenced in a study of blood T cell repertoires in COVID-19. Sequenced by immunoSEQ multiplex PCR; TCRdb stores in-frame clones only, minus some. The sample shows under 100,000 clones, roughly four fifths of them seen only once. Material for sequencing was peripheral blood. All receptors derive from a woman aged 80 or over with active or convalescent COVID-19. The CDR3 runs from the conserved cysteine through the conserved F or W. A D gene is named only where the DNA matches it firmly. Some rows have no size entry. The others give once, few or many, or a class for an expanded clone.

V	J	D	size	DNA	CDR3
TRBV6-5	TRBJ2-5	TRBD2	-	TGTGCCGCCAAACCGCTAGCGGGGGTAACTGGGACCCAGTACTTC	CAAKPLAGVTGTQYF
TRBV7-7	TRBJ2-5	TRBD2	-	TGTGCTAGCAGCCCAGGGACTAGCGGGGCAGAGACCCAGTACTTC	CASSPGTSGAETQYF
TRBV2	TRBJ1-2	-	-	TGTGCCAGCAGTCCCACAGGGAGCCGCGGAGGCTACACCTTC	CASSPTGSRGGYTF
TRBV18	TRBJ1-4	TRBD1	-	TGTGCCAGCTCACCCTCAGGGGGCTCTAATGAAAAACTGTTTTTT	CASSPSGGSNEKLFF
TRBV30	TRBJ1-1	-	-	TGTGCCTGGAGTCCCAGGGGTAGGGGCACTGAAGCTTTCTTT	CAWSPRGRGTEAFF
TRBV13	TRBJ2-7	-	-	TGTGCCAGCAGCTTAGCTGGTTTCGGCGAGCAGTACTTC	CASSLAGFGEQYF
TRBV6-2/TRBV6-3	TRBJ2-1	TRBD2	-	TGTGCCAGCAGTTACTCGATTAGCGGGCCTTGGGGTGAGCAGTTCTTC	CASSYSISGPWGEQFF
TRBV5-1	TRBJ1-2	-	once	TGCGCCAGCAGCTCGACCGTCGGACAGCCCTATGGCTACACCTTC	CASSSTVGQPYGYTF
TRBV10-3	TRBJ1-1	-	once	TGTGCCATCAGTGAAGCAGGCCCGAACACTGAAGCTTTCTTT	CAISEAGPNTEAFF
TRBV6-5	TRBJ1-4	TRBD1	-	TGTGCCAGCAGTTTAACAGGGGCAACTAATGAAAAACTGTTTTTT	CASSLTGATNEKLFF
TRBV10-3	TRBJ1-2	TRBD1	-	TGTGCCATCAGTGAGGCCAGGGGGATAGGAGATGGCTACACCTTC	CAISEARGIGDGYTF
TRBV11-2	TRBJ2-6	-	once	TGTGCCAGCAGCACCCAGGGGTCCAGGGCGGGGGCCAACGTCCTGACTTTC	CASSTQGSRAGANVLTF
TRBV19	TRBJ2-7	TRBD1	-	TGTGCCAGTAAGAGGACAGGGGCCTACGAGCAGTACTTC	CASKRTGAYEQYF
TRBV27	TRBJ1-4	-	-	TGTGCCAGCAGTCTAACGGGGACACTTAATGAAAAACTGTTTTTT	CASSLTGTLNEKLFF
TRBV7-9	TRBJ1-5	TRBD1	-	TGTGCCAGCAGTGCGACAGGGTCTAGCAATCAGCCCCAGCATTTT	CASSATGSSNQPQHF
TRBV2	TRBJ1-1	TRBD1	-	TGTGCCAGCAGCCGACAGGGGTACACTGAAGCTTTCTTT	CASSRQGYTEAFF
TRBV3-1/TRBV3-2	TRBJ1-1	-	few	TGTGCCAGCAGCCTGGTAGAGGACACTGAAGCTTTCTTT	CASSLVEDTEAFF
TRBV7-8	TRBJ2-1	TRBD2	-	TGTGCCAGCAGCGCCCCTGGTAGCGGGGGGTCCGCCTACAATGAGCAGTTCTTC	CASSAPGSGGSAYNEQFF
TRBV7-9	TRBJ2-5	-	-	TGTGCCAGCAGCTTAGACAGAGGGGAGACCCAGTACTTC	CASSLDRGETQYF
TRBV3-1/TRBV3-2	TRBJ2-5	TRBD2	-	TGTGCCAGCAGCCAAGACGCTAGCGGGGAGACCCAGTACTTC	CASSQDASGETQYF
TRBV21-1	TRBJ2-3	-	-	TGTGCCAGCAGCAAAGTGGGAGGGACAGATACGCAGTATTTT	CASSKVGGTDTQYF
TRBV19	TRBJ1-6	TRBD1	-	TGTGCCAGTAGTACTAGACAGGGGCTGAATTCACCCCTCCACTTT	CASSTRQGLNSPLHF
TRBV12-3/TRBV12-4	TRBJ2-1	TRBD1	-	TGTGCCAGCAGACAGGGGGCTACGGATGAGCAGTTCTTC	CASRQGATDEQFF
TRBV7-8	TRBJ1-4	TRBD1	-	TGTGCCAGCAGCTTATCGGGACAGGTCGTTCGGGAAAAACTGTTTTTT	CASSLSGQVVREKLFF